The entry below describes one T cell receptor (beta chain). This sample is part of a study of cytomegalovirus exposure and HLA in healthy donors. V lost 4 bases and J lost 7; bases outside the gene matches: 9. The CDR3 length is 16 residues. CDR1 SGHAT and CDR2 FQDESV come from the germline V gene (reference sequence). 60 Vbeta and 13 Jbeta primers were used in PCR. Produced via immunoSEQ multiplex PCR; TCRdb's table is partial and in-frame only. The sample has roughly 73,000 clones, approximately 88% seen once. The chain carries TRBV11-1 and TRBJ2-1; TRBD1 aligns across 11 bases. The sequence was obtained from a woman aged 45-60 years in good health and CMV-seronegative. Sequencing was done on a sample of PBMCs. This CDR3 reads CASSSRTGGAGNEQFF. The CDR3 DNA sequence: TGTGCCAGCAGCTCCCGGACAGGGGGCGCGGGGAATGAGCAGTTCTTC.